The entry below gives a single T cell receptor beta chain sequence along with its context. This specimen belongs to a study of blood T cell repertoires in COVID-19. In the study overall: Donors in the United States, Italy and Spain gave samples during acute or convalescent COVID-19. T cells, B-cell-depleted T cells, or PBMCs supplied cDNA or gDNA.

Original data processing: Estimation of nucleated cell counts relied on the amplification of reference gene primers. Generated by immunoSEQ multiplex PCR, the TCRdb table keeps only in-frame clones and is missing some. V and J calls and clone size follow that table, whereas D and trimming were derived from the DNA. The table records more than 80,000 clones, approximately 78% of them present only once. CDR3 length: 15 residues. Germline V gene sequence: CDR1 MGHRA, CDR2 YSYEKL. V shed 4 bases and J 3 bases; nucleotides not matched to a gene: 3. The rearrangement uses TRBV4-1 and TRBJ2-1, with 10 nucleotides matching TRBD2. This receptor was obtained from a man between 50 and 59 years old with active or convalescent COVID-19. Input material: peripheral blood. For the CDR3, the DNA is TGCGCCAGCAGCCTGGGACTAGCGATCTACAATGAGCAGTTCTTC. Encoded protein: CASSLGLAIYNEQFF.